This T cell receptor (beta chain) was identified in a study of T cell changes during pregnancy in multiple sclerosis. Trimming at V came to 2 bases and at J to 6 bases, leaving 0 bases not matched to a gene. The CDR3 sequence is 12 residues long. The germline CDR1 and CDR2 sequences are KGHSH and LQKENI. Assay: immunoSEQ multiplex PCR; the TCRdb copy retains only in-frame clones and omits some. This table has fewer than 55,000 clones, 85% to 90% appearing once. The specimen comprised CD8+ T cells from peripheral blood mononuclear cells, sampled after pregnancy. The genes are TRBV18 and TRBJ1-1; 7 bases are a match to TRBD1. The source is a female donor in good health, enrolled as a control in a pregnancy study. The CDR3 DNA sequence: TGTGCCAGCTCACCAGGACAGGCTGAAGCTTTCTTT. Protein product: CASSPGQAEAFF.